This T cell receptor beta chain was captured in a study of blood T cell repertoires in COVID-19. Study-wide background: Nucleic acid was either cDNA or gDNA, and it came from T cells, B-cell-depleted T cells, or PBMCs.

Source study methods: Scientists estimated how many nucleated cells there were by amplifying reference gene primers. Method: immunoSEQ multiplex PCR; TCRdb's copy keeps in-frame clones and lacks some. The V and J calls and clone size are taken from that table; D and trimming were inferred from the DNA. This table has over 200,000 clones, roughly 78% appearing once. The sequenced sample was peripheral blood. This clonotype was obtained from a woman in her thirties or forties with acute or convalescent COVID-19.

This CDR3 reads CASGSFKGETGELFF. For the CDR3, the DNA is TGTGCTAGTGGTTCATTTAAAGGAGAAACCGGGGAGCTGTTTTTT. The chain employs TRBV12-5 and TRBJ2-2; D remains unclear. Germline V lookup: CDR1 LGHNT, CDR2 FRNRAP. V lost 4 bases, J lost 5 bases, and 14 bases lay in between. CDR3 length equals 15 residues.